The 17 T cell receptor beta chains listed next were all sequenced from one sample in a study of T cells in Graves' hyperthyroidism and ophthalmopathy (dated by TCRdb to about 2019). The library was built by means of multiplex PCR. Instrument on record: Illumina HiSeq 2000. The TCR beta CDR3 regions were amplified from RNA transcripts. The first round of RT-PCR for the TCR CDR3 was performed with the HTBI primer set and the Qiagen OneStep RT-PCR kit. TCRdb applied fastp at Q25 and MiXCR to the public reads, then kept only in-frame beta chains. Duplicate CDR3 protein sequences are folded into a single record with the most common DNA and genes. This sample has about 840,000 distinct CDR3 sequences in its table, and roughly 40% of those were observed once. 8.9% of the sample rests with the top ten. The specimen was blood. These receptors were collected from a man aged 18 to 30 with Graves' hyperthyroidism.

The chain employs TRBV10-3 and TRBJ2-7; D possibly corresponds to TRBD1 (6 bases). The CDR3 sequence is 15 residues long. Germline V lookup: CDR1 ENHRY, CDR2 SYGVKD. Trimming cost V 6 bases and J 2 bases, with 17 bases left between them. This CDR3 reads CAISWTDSSTYEQYF. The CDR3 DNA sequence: TGTGCCATCAGCTGGACGGACAGTTCTACCTACGAGCAGTACTTC.

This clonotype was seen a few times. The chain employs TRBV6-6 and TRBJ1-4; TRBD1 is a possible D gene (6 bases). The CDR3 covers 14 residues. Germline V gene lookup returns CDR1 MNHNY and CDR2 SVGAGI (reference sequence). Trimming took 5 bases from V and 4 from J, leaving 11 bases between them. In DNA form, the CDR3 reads TGTGCCAGCAGTATACAGGGAAATAATGAAAAACTGTTTTTT. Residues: CASSIQGNNEKLFF.

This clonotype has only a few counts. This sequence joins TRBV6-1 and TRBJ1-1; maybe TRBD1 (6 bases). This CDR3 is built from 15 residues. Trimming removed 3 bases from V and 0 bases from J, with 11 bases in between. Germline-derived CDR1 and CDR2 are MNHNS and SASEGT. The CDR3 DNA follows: TGTGCCAGCAGTGACATCTGGACAGTGAACACTGAAGCTTTCTTT. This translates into CASSDIWTVNTEAFF.

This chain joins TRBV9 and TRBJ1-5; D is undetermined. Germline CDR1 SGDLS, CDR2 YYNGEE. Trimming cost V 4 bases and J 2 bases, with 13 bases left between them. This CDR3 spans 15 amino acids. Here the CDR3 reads CASSTQTRGNQPQHF. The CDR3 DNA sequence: TGTGCCAGCAGCACACAGACACGAGGCAATCAGCCCCAGCATTTT.

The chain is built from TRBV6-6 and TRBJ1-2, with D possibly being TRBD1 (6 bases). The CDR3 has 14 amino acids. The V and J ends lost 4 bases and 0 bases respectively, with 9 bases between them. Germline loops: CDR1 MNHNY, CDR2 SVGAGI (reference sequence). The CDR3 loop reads CASSWTVANYGYTF. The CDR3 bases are TGTGCCAGCAGTTGGACAGTCGCTAACTATGGCTACACCTTC.

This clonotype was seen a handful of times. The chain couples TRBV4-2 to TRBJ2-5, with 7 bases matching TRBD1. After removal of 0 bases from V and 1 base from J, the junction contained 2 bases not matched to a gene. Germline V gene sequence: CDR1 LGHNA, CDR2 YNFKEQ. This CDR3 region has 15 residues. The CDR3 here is CASSQEWTGQETQYF. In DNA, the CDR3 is TGTGCCAGCAGCCAAGAATGGACAGGCCAAGAGACCCAGTACTTC.

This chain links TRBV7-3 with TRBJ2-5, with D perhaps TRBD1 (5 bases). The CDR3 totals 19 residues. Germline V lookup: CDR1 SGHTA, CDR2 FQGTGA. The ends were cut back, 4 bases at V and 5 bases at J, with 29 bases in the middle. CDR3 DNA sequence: TGTGCCAGCAGCTCGGCATTCTTTGTCGGACACCCCCTCCCGGAGACCCAGTACTTC. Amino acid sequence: CASSSAFFVGHPLPETQYF.

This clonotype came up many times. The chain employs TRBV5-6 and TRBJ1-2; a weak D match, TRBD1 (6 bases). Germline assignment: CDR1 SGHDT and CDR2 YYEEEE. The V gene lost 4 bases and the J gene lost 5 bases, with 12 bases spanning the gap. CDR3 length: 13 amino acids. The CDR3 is CASSIRDKYGYTF. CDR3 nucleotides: TGTGCCAGCAGCATCCGGGACAAGTATGGCTACACCTTC.

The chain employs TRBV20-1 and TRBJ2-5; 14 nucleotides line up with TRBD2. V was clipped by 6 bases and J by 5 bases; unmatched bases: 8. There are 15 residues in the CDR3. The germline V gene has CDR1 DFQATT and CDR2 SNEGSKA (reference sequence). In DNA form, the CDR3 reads TGCAGTGCCTCCGGACTAGCGGGAGGAGCGGAGACCCAGTACTTC. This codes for CSASGLAGGAETQYF.

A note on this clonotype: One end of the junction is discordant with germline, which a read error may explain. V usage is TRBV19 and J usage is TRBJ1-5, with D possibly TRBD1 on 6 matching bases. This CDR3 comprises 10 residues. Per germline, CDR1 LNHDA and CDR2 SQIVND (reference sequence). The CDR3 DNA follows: TGTGCCAGTAATGGACAGCTCCAGCATTTT. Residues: CASNGQLQHF.

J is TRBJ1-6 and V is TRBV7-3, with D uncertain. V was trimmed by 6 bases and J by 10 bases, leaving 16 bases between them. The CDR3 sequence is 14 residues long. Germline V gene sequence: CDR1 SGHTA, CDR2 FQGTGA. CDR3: CASRLAGLGSPLHF. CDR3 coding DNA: TGTGCCAGCAGACTGGCCGGGCTGGGCTCACCCCTCCACTTT. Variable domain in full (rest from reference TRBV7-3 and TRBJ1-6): GAGVSQTPSNKVTEKGKYVELRCDPISGHTALYWYRQSLGQGPEFLIYFQGTGAADDSGLPNDRFFAVRPEGSVSTLKIQRTERGDSAVYLCASRLAGLGSPLHFGNGTRLTVT.

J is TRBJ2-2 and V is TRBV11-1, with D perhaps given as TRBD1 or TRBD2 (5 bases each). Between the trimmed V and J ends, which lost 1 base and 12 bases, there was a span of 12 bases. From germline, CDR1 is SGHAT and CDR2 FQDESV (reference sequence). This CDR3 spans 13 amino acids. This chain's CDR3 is CASSLGPTGQLFF. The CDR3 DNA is TGTGCCAGCAGCTTAGGGCCAACGGGGCAGCTGTTTTTT.

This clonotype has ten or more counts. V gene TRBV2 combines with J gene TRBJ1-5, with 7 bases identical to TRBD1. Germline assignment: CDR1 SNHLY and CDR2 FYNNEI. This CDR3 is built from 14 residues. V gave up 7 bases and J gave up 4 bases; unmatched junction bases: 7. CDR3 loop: CASKLQGTNQPQHF. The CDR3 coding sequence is TGTGCCAGCAAGCTACAGGGGACGAATCAGCCCCAGCATTTT.

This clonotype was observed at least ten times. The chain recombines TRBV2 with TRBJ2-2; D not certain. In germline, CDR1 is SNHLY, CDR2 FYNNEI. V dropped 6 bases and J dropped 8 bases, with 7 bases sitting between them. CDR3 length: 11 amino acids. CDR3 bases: TGTGCCAGCAGCGCCGAGGGGGAGCTGTTTTTT. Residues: CASSAEGELFF.

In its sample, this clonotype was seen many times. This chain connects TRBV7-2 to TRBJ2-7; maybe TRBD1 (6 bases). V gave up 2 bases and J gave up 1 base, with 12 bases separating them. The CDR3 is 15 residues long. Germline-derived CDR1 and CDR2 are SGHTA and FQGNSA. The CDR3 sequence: CASSLLTGGSYEQYF. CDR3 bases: TGTGCCAGCAGCTTATTGACAGGCGGGTCCTACGAGCAGTACTTC.

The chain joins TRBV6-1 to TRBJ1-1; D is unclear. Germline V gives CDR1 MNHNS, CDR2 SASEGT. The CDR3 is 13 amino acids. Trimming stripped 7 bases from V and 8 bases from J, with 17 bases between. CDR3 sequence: CASKSAEWMEAFF. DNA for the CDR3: TGTGCCAGCAAGAGCGCGGAATGGATGGAAGCTTTCTTT.

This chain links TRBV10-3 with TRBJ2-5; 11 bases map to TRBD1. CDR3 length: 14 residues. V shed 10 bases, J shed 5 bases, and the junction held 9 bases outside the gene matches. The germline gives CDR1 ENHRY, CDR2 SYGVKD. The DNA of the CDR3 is TGTGCCACCGGGACAGGGGGAGGTACGGAGACCCAGTACTTC. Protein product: CATGTGGGTETQYF.